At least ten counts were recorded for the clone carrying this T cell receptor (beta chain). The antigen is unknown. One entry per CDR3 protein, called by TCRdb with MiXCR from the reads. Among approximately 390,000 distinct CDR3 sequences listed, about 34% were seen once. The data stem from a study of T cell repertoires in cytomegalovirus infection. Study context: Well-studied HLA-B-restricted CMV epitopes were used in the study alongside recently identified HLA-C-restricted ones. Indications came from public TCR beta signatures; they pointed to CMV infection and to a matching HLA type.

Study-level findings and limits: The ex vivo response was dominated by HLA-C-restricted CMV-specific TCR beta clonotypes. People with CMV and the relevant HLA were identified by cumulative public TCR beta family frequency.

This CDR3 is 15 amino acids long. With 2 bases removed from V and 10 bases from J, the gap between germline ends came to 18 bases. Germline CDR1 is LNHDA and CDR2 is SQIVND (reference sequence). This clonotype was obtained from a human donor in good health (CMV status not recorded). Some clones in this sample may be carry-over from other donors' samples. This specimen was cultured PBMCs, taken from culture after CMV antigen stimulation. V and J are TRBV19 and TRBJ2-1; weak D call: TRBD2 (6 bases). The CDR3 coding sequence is TGTGCCAGTAGTATAAACGGGTTAGTGGCGGGGGAGCAGTTCTTC. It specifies CASSINGLVAGEQFF.